These 9 T cell receptor beta chains originate from one sample sequenced in a study of T-cell reconstitution after alpha-beta-depleted transplantation in children. Preparation of the TCRbeta library involved a method that used unique molecular identifiers. A single record per CDR3 protein comes from TCRdb applying MiXCR to the PCR reads. The sample holds approximately 220,000 distinct CDR3 sequences, roughly a sixth seen once. This sample comprised PBMCs, mostly from graft donor cells, obtained 360 days after TCRalphabeta/CD19-depleted stem cell transplant. These receptors all stem from a male patient between 2 and 10 years old who had a stem cell transplant for acute lymphoblastic leukemia, so the T cells may come from the graft donor.

This clonotype was recorded a few times. The V gene is TRBV7-2, the J gene TRBJ1-5, with 9 positions matching TRBD1. The CDR3 is made up of 15 amino acids. Germline CDR1 SGHTA, CDR2 FQGNSA. With 5 bases clipped from V and 4 bases from J, the junction kept 6 bases outside the gene matches. The CDR3 nucleotides read TGTGCCAGCAGCGGAGGGACAGGGAGGAATCAGCCCCAGCATTTT. This translates into CASSGGTGRNQPQHF.

This clonotype has more than one count but fewer than ten. V and J are TRBV4-3 and TRBJ2-4; tentatively, D is TRBD1 (6 bases). V was trimmed by 0 bases and J by 1 base, leaving 10 bases between them. The CDR3 spans 16 residues. The V gene's germline CDR1 is LGHNA and CDR2 YSLEER. The CDR3 is CASSQDSTGAKNIQYF. In DNA form, the CDR3 reads TGCGCCAGCAGCCAAGATTCAACAGGGGCCAAAAACATTCAGTACTTC.

The sample holds a few counts of this clonotype. V and J are TRBV2 and TRBJ2-3, with 15 bases that match TRBD2. V trimming: 5 bases; J trimming: 6 bases; junction bases outside the gene matches: 6. The CDR3 loop spans 16 amino acids. Germline V gene data show CDR1 as SNHLY and CDR2 as FYNNEI. The CDR3 is CASSSGLAGGLDTQYF. The CDR3, as DNA: TGTGCCAGCAGTTCAGGACTAGCGGGGGGGCTGGATACGCAGTATTTT.

This clonotype was seen ten or more times. The V call is TRBV7-2, the J call TRBJ2-7, with D unresolved. In germline, CDR1 is SGHTA, CDR2 FQGNSA. This CDR3 has 12 amino acids. V lost 1 base, J lost 3 bases, and 4 bases lay in between. The CDR3, as DNA: TGTGCCAGCAGCTTAGTAGTCTACGAGCAGTACTTC. It encodes CASSLVVYEQYF.

The V and J genes are TRBV7-9 and TRBJ2-1; D remains ambiguous. The CDR3 runs to 13 residues. Trimming stripped 3 bases from V and 6 bases from J, with 9 bases between. The germline V gene has CDR1 SEHNR and CDR2 FQNEAQ (reference sequence). DNA for the CDR3: TGTGCCAGCAGCTTCGGGCAGGCCAATGAGCAGTTCTTC. This codes for CASSFGQANEQFF.

This clonotype was counted a few times. V is TRBV7-6 and J is TRBJ2-2, with TRBD2 identical over 7 bases. Germline values: CDR1 SGHVS, CDR2 FNYEAQ. The CDR3 is made up of 16 amino acids. V dropped 2 bases and J dropped 7; count of bases not matched to a gene: 10. Written as DNA, the CDR3 is TGTGCCAGCAGCTTAAACGGTGCGGGGGTCGGCGGGGAGCTGTTTTTT. It specifies CASSLNGAGVGGELFF.

This clonotype was found many times. V and J are TRBV10-3 and TRBJ2-3; D is perhaps TRBD1 or TRBD2 (5 bases each). CDR1 and CDR2 (germline): ENHRY, SYGVKD. Trimming removed 7 bases at V and 2 bases at J, with 16 bases between. The CDR3 is 15 amino acids. The CDR3 loop reads CAIIRGPTNTDTQYF. CDR3 in DNA: TGTGCCATCATTCGGGGACCAACAAACACAGATACGCAGTATTTT.

This clonotype was counted a few times. CDR3 in DNA: TGTGCCAGCAGCGTAGGGCTAGAGAGACCCGGGGAGCTGTTTTTT. Residues: CASSVGLERPGELFF. The chain uses TRBV9 and TRBJ2-2; D uncertain. The CDR3 totals 15 residues. Germline V gene lookup returns CDR1 SGDLS and CDR2 YYNGEE. Deletions cut 0 bases from V and 6 bases from J, with 12 bases between.

The table lists this clonotype with a few counts. The CDR3 DNA reads as TGCGCCAGCAGCTTGGATCAGGGCTCCTACGAGCAGTACTTC. Its translation is CASSLDQGSYEQYF. This sequence joins TRBV5-1 and TRBJ2-7; possibly TRBD1 for D (5 bases). The V and J ends lost 0 bases and 0 bases respectively, with 7 bases between them. The germline V gene encodes CDR1 SGHRS and CDR2 YFSETQ. CDR3 length equals 14 residues.